The T cell receptor beta chain under discussion was sequenced for a study of cytomegalovirus exposure and HLA in healthy donors. Across the whole study: A prior study identified approximately 110 million unique TCR beta sequences from about 179 million T cells. Ancestry clustering placed about 80% of roughly 410 genotyped donors in the Caucasian-associated cluster.

Comment on this clone: The antigen is not known.

Overall study results and limits: Researchers reportedly found TCR beta sequences accurately predicted most subjects' HLA-A and HLA-B alleles. Later analysis suggested most CMV-associated TCR beta chains were HLA-restricted.

In the PCR, 60 Vbeta and 13 Jbeta primers were used. Assay used: immunoSEQ multiplex PCR; TCRdb lists only in-frame clones, some missing. The table has roughly 92,000 clones, 80% seen once; the top ten hold roughly 32%. The sequenced sample was PBMCs. The source of this sequence is a man aged 50 to 60 in good health and CMV-seropositive.

CDR3 in DNA: TGTGCCAGCAGTGAATCGGCGGGTCCCTACAATGAGCAGTTCTTC. Its protein is CASSESAGPYNEQFF. This chain connects TRBV25-1 to TRBJ2-1, with D perhaps matching TRBD2 (5 bases). V was pared by 1 base and J by 2 bases, with 9 bases between. This CDR3 comprises 15 residues. The germline V gene encodes CDR1 MGHDK and CDR2 SYGVNS. The variable domain in full, completed from reference TRBV25-1 and TRBJ2-1, reads EADIYQTPRYLVIGTGKKITLECSQTMGHDKMYWYQQDPGMELHLIHYSYGVNSTEKGDLSSESTVSRIRTEHFPLTLESARPSHTSQYLCASSESAGPYNEQFFGPGTRLTVL.